This TCR beta chain appears in the sequencing data of a study of graft-versus-host responses after intestinal transplantation. On this clone: Its specificity is not known.

Germline CDR1 is SGHNT and CDR2 is YENEEA. Trimming cost V 5 bases and J 7 bases, with 17 bases left between them. The length of the CDR3 is 14 residues. Sequencing used immunoSEQ multiplex PCR; TCRdb keeps in-frame clones, though not all of them. The sample contains roughly 98,000 clones, roughly 93% of which appear only once. Specimen: unstimulated CD8+ T cells sorted from spleen or lymph node cells, collected before transplant. This TCR was recovered from a human donor who was the organ donor for an intestinal transplant. This sequence joins TRBV11-3 and TRBJ1-1, with unresolved D. The CDR3 reads CASSPTNGEGEAFF. The CDR3 nucleotides read TGTGCCAGCAGCCCAACAAACGGGGAGGGTGAAGCTTTCTTT.